This T cell receptor (beta chain) was sequenced during a study of cytomegalovirus exposure and HLA in healthy donors. Study observations and caveats: Some TCR beta chains (more than 150 of them) were listed as cytomegalovirus-associated. Three chains linked to CMV were shown in vitro to be specific for CMV antigens.

A word on this clone: Its antigen is undetermined.

Using immunoSEQ multiplex PCR, the repertoire was profiled, and TCRdb retains in-frame clones only, with some absent. The sample consists of 140,000 to 150,000 clones, approximately 94% of them appearing once. The CDR3 has 17 amino acids. V gave up 4 bases and J gave up 0 bases, with 18 bases separating them. Germline V gives CDR1 SGHRS, CDR2 YFSETQ. The chain carries TRBV5-1 and TRBJ2-3; D possibly corresponds to TRBD2 (6 bases). The TCR sequence derives from a man younger than 35 in good health and CMV-seropositive. Material for sequencing was PBMCs. The CDR3 spells CASSPPSSVPSTDTQYF. In DNA, the CDR3 is TGCGCCAGCAGCCCCCCCTCTAGCGTCCCTAGCACAGATACGCAGTATTTT. The full variable domain, in which reference TRBV5-1 and TRBJ2-3 provide the parts outside the CDR3, is KAGVTQTPRYLIKTRGQQVTLSCSPISGHRSVSWYQQTPGQGLQFLFEYFSETQRNKGNFPGRFSGRQFSNSRSEMNVSTLELGDSALYLCASSPPSSVPSTDTQYFGPGTRLTVL.